A single sample is the source of the 30 T cell receptor beta chains below, sequenced in a study of blood T cells in healthy people across ages. It was with a sample-barcoded 5' primer and a J-beta primer mix that a second PCR of roughly 7 to 12 cycles was run. From the 5' RACE reads, TCRdb called clonotypes with MiXCR, one entry per CDR3 protein. This table holds more than 1,400,000 distinct CDR3 sequences, 42% found once. Sequenced: blood. The receptors were gathered from a woman aged 18-29 years in good health.

The chain links TRBV7-2 to TRBJ2-1; TRBD2 might be the D (7 bases). Germline CDR1 and CDR2: SGHTA and FQGNSA. V was clipped by 5 bases and J by 2 bases, with 13 bases between them. The CDR3 sequence is 15 residues long. The CDR3, as DNA: TGTGCCAGCAGCCATTGGGGGGGCCCCTACAATGAGCAGTTCTTC. Amino acids: CASSHWGGPYNEQFF.

The gene calls are TRBV12-3 or TRBV12-4 and TRBJ2-3, with 7 nucleotides matching TRBD2. The CDR3 contains 15 residues. The J segment lost 1 base and the V segment lost 8 bases, leaving 9 bases of the junction unmatched. The CDR3 loop is CASQIRAGGTDTQYF. Written as DNA, the CDR3 is TGTGCCAGCCAAATCCGGGCGGGGGGCACAGATACGCAGTATTTT.

The chain joins TRBV27 to TRBJ2-5; 8 bases line up with TRBD2. The CDR3 length is 13 residues. Trimming at V came to 0 bases and at J to 13 bases, leaving 7 bases not matched to a gene. The germline CDR1 and CDR2 sequences are MNHEY and SMNVEV (reference sequence). In nucleotides, the CDR3 is TGTGCCAGCAGTTTATCGGCGGGAGGAAGCCGGTACTTC. Translation gives CASSLSAGGSRYF.

This chain connects TRBV20-1 to TRBJ2-1, with unresolved D. CDR3 size: 12 residues. V was trimmed by 6 bases and J by 9 bases, leaving 15 bases between them. Germline lookup yields CDR1 DFQATT and CDR2 SNEGSKA (reference sequence). The CDR3 here is CSATNEYVEQFF. In DNA, the CDR3 is TGCAGTGCGACGAACGAATATGTTGAGCAGTTCTTC.

For this clonotype: This may stem from a read error, because a much larger clone lies one nucleotide away. The V and J genes are TRBV18 and TRBJ2-3; 8 nucleotides agree with TRBD2. Per the germline V gene, CDR1 is KGHSH and CDR2 is LQKENI. This CDR3 comprises 15 residues. CDR3 residues: CASSPRAGAADTPYF. CDR3 nucleotides: TGTGCCAGCTCACCTCGAGCGGGGGCTGCAGATACGCCGTATTTT.

The chain is built from TRBV12-3 or TRBV12-4 and TRBJ1-2, with no clear D. The V and J ends lost 6 bases and 12 bases respectively, with 14 bases between them. This CDR3 region has 11 residues. The CDR3 loop reads CASSHGVDHTF. CDR3 bases: TGTGCCAGCAGCCACGGGGTGGACCACACCTTC.

This chain connects TRBV18 to TRBJ2-1; perhaps D is TRBD1 or TRBD2 (7 bases each). The last part of the DNA fits TRBJ2-7 better; the J call may be wrong. CDR3 length equals 16 residues. The germline CDR1 and CDR2 sequences are KGHSH and LQKENI. The CDR3 sequence: CASSLAGDRSYNEQYF. The CDR3 bases are TGTGCCAGCTCACTCGCGGGGGACAGATCCTACAATGAGCAGTACTTC.

This clonotype turned up a few times. CDR3 nucleotides: TGCAGTGTCACAAAAGGGGGGGGCAACATGAACACTGAAGCTTTCTTT. Residues: CSVTKGGGNMNTEAFF. The V gene is TRBV20-1, the J gene TRBJ1-1; possibly TRBD1 for D (6 bases). The germline V gene encodes CDR1 DFQATT and CDR2 SNEGSKA (reference sequence). With 7 bases removed from V and 0 bases from J, the gap between germline ends came to 21 bases. CDR3 length: 16 residues.

The rearrangement joins TRBV5-1 to TRBJ2-5; D might be TRBD1 (7 bases). Germline V gives CDR1 SGHRS, CDR2 YFSETQ. The CDR3 runs 16 residues. V was pared by 3 bases and J by 1 base, with 16 bases between. The CDR3 region has the DNA TGCGCCAGCAGCTCGCGCGGGACAGCGTTCCAAGAGACCCAGTACTTC. Translated, it gives CASSSRGTAFQETQYF.

This clonotype showed up just a few times. J is TRBJ1-2 and V is TRBV7-8; no clear D gene. Trimming cost V 0 bases and J 0 bases, with 8 bases left between them. CDR1 is SGHVS, CDR2 FQNEAQ, per germline. The CDR3 has 15 amino acids. The CDR3 region has the DNA TGTGCCAGCAGCTTAGCTAGGGCTACTAACTATGGCTACACCTTC. Encoded protein: CASSLARATNYGYTF.

Regarding this clonotype: One end of the junction is discordant with germline, which a read error may explain. The rearrangement joins TRBV3-1 to TRBJ2-7; TRBD2 aligns across 8 bases. The V gene's germline CDR1 is LGHDT and CDR2 YNNKEL (reference sequence). The length of the CDR3 is 15 residues. CDR3 DNA: TGCGCCAGCAGCCAATTCAGCGGGGGCCCCTACGAGCAGTACTTC. The encoded protein is CASSQFSGGPYEQYF.

CDR3 residues: CATSELETNTGELFF. In DNA form, the CDR3 reads TGTGCCACCAGCGAATTAGAGACGAACACCGGGGAGCTGTTTTTT. The chain has TRBV15 and TRBJ2-2; D ambiguous. The ends were cut back, 5 bases at V and 0 bases at J, with 10 bases in the middle. Germline-derived CDR1 and CDR2 are LNHNV and YYDKDF (reference sequence). The CDR3 has 15 residues.

The genes are TRBV20-1 and TRBJ1-2; 9 bases are shared with TRBD1. This CDR3 has 12 amino acids. V dropped 6 bases and J dropped 7; count of bases not matched to a gene: 6. Germline V gives CDR1 DFQATT, CDR2 SNEGSKA (reference sequence). The CDR3 region has the DNA TGCAGTGCCCGGACAGGGGTTCGTGGCTACACCTTC. It encodes CSARTGVRGYTF.

The J gene is TRBJ2-2, the V gene TRBV7-2, with a weak D call TRBD2 (5 bases). In germline, CDR1 is SGHTA, CDR2 FQGNSA. This CDR3 region has 16 residues. The ends were cut back, 9 bases at V and 2 bases at J, with 19 bases in the middle. As DNA, the CDR3 is TGTGCCAGTCAGCGAATGGCGGGCGGAAACACCGGGGAGCTGTTTTTT. It specifies CASQRMAGGNTGELFF.

In its sample, this clonotype was seen a few times. The genes are TRBV20-1 and TRBJ2-5; no clear D. The CDR3 is 13 residues long. Germline loops: CDR1 DFQATT, CDR2 SNEGSKA (reference sequence). The germline V and J ends were trimmed by 1 base and 5 bases, with 11 bases remaining between them. CDR3 loop: CSARGYQIETQYF. The CDR3 nucleotides are TGCAGTGCTAGAGGATACCAAATCGAGACCCAGTACTTC.

This chain links TRBV7-2 with TRBJ2-1; TRBD1 agrees at 8 bases. CDR1 is SGHTA, CDR2 FQGNSA, per germline. The CDR3 is 15 amino acids. J gave up 4 bases and V 5 bases, and 7 bases lay outside the gene matches. The CDR3 coding sequence is TGTGCCAGCAGCCCAGGGGGCCTGCGATACAATGAGCAGTTCTTC. It is translated as CASSPGGLRYNEQFF.

V and J are TRBV4-1 and TRBJ1-1; no clear D. Germline V gene lookup returns CDR1 MGHRA and CDR2 YSYEKL. V was trimmed by 0 bases and J by 1 base, leaving 9 bases between them. The CDR3 runs 15 residues. CDR3 DNA sequence: TGCGCCAGCAGCCAAGAAGGCAGGTGGAACACTGAAGCTTTCTTT. It translates to CASSQEGRWNTEAFF.

Only one count was recorded for this clonotype. The chain recombines TRBV10-3 with TRBJ2-7; D remains unclear. V gave up 3 bases and J gave up 5 bases, with 17 bases separating them. The CDR3 runs 15 residues. Germline CDR1 and CDR2: ENHRY and SYGVKD. Here the CDR3 DNA reads TGTGCCATCAGTGAAGGTGCGACCGAACCTAACGAGCAGTACTTC. Translation: CAISEGATEPNEQYF.

This clonotype was detected only a few times. The genes are TRBV6-5 and TRBJ2-7, with 10 nucleotides matching TRBD1. The CDR3 is 15 amino acids. CDR1 and CDR2 from the germline V gene are MNHEY and SVGAGI. The V gene end was trimmed by 2 bases and the J gene end by 5 bases; junction bases not matched to a gene: 6. CDR3 in DNA: TGTGCCAGCAGTTACCCGGGACAGGGGAGGAACGAGCAGTACTTC. The encoded protein is CASSYPGQGRNEQYF.

This clonotype was seen only a few times. The rearrangement uses TRBV4-2 and TRBJ2-5; D is unclear. This CDR3 is built from 14 residues. V lost 1 base to trimming and J lost 5 bases, with 11 bases between them. The V gene's germline CDR1 is LGHNA and CDR2 YNFKEQ. CDR3 sequence: CASSQVGIRETQYF. CDR3 DNA sequence: TGTGCCAGCAGCCAAGTGGGAATTAGGGAGACCCAGTACTTC.

A remark on this clonotype: The conserved phenylalanine or tryptophan normally closing the CDR3 is absent here, so this likely arose from a read error. The DNA is left out, because the CDR3 cannot be placed on it with certainty; the CDR3 is given as TCRdb lists it. This CDR3 is CASSPPGQGHPSSTS. The chain combines TRBV21-1 with TRBJ2-7; the table gives TRBD1 as D, unverified against the DNA. TRBV21-1 corresponds to a pseudogene. Both ends counted, the CDR3 spans 15 residues.

This clonotype was observed a handful of times. The J gene is TRBJ2-1, the V gene TRBV5-1; 8 bases match TRBD2. Germline CDR1 SGHRS, CDR2 YFSETQ. The CDR3 length is 15 residues. V trimming: 0 bases; J trimming: 8 bases; junction bases outside the gene matches: 7. CDR3 amino acids: CASSLGAVAGYEQFF. The CDR3 region has the DNA TGCGCCAGCAGCTTGGGCGCGGTAGCGGGGTATGAGCAGTTCTTC. The full variable domain, its missing parts supplied by reference TRBV5-1 and TRBJ2-1, is KAGVTQTPRYLIKTRGQQVTLSCSPISGHRSVSWYQQTPGQGLQFLFEYFSETQRNKGNFPGRFSGRQFSNSRSEMNVSTLELGDSALYLCASSLGAVAGYEQFFGPGTRLTVL.

This clonotype was counted a few times. V and J are TRBV28 and TRBJ1-4; 7 nucleotides align to TRBD1. J lost 8 bases, V lost 2 bases, and 5 bases had no gene match. Germline V gives CDR1 MDHEN, CDR2 SYDVKM. The CDR3 sequence is 14 residues long. In nucleotides, the CDR3 is TGTGCCAGCAGTTTACAGGGGGTTCGAGAAAAACTGTTTTTT. Translating gives CASSLQGVREKLFF.

V gene TRBV6-1 combines with J gene TRBJ2-2; 7 bases match TRBD1. Trimming took 6 bases from V and 3 from J; bases not matched to a gene: 4. This CDR3 region has 14 residues. The V gene's germline CDR1 is MNHNS and CDR2 SASEGT. In DNA, the CDR3 is TGTGCCAGCAGGACAGACAGGGACACCGGGGAGCTGTTTTTT. It encodes CASRTDRDTGELFF.

The chain joins TRBV10-3 to TRBJ2-5; no clear D gene. The V end was cut by 8 bases, the J end by 1 base, with 11 bases between. This CDR3 has 13 residues. Germline-derived CDR1 and CDR2 are ENHRY and SYGVKD. The CDR3 spells CAISQASQETQYF. The CDR3 DNA follows: TGTGCCATCTCCCAAGCCAGCCAAGAGACCCAGTACTTC.

This chain links TRBV3-1 with TRBJ2-7; either TRBD1 or TRBD2 may supply D (5 bases each). The CDR3 runs to 15 residues. The germline V gene encodes CDR1 LGHDT and CDR2 YNNKEL (reference sequence). Trimming took off 4 bases at V and 3 bases at J, with 16 bases between the two ends. The CDR3 DNA is TGTGCCAGCAGCCCGGGACCCAAAGAGGGCTACGAGCAGTACTTC. Residues: CASSPGPKEGYEQYF.

This chain connects TRBV28 to TRBJ2-7; a possible D gene is TRBD2 (5 bases). Germline CDR1 MDHEN, CDR2 SYDVKM. The CDR3 runs 14 residues. The V end lost 2 bases, the J end lost 4 bases, and 12 bases lay between the germline ends. CDR3 DNA sequence: TGTGCCAGCAGTTTACCCGGACCGGGGTACGAGCAGTACTTC. Amino acids: CASSLPGPGYEQYF.

This clonotype was detected only a few times. The chain uses TRBV10-3 and TRBJ2-3; D is ambiguous. V lost 2 bases and J lost 1, with 4 bases in between. Germline CDR1 and CDR2: ENHRY and SYGVKD. The CDR3 contains 13 residues. CDR3 DNA sequence: TGTGCCATCAGTGAGGGTCGCACAGATACGCAGTATTTT. Translating it yields CAISEGRTDTQYF.

The chain recombines TRBV20-1 with TRBJ2-5, with TRBD2 identical over 8 bases. V lost 0 bases to trimming and J lost 11 bases; unmatched junction nucleotides: 14. Per the germline V gene, CDR1 is DFQATT and CDR2 is SNEGSKA (reference sequence). The CDR3 consists of 15 residues. For the CDR3, the DNA is TGCAGTGCTAGAGACCGTAGCGGGGCCGAACGAGGGCAGTACTTC. This encodes CSARDRSGAERGQYF.

The chain has TRBV4-1 and TRBJ2-1; a weak D match, TRBD2 (6 bases). The DNA end is a closer match to TRBJ2-7, so the J assignment may be wrong. CDR3 length: 17 residues. Germline assignment: CDR1 MGHRA and CDR2 YSYEKL. CDR3: CASSLREFLSSYNEQYF. The DNA of the CDR3 is TGCGCCAGCAGCCTACGGGAGTTCCTCAGCTCCTACAATGAGCAGTACTTC.